The 14 T cell receptor beta chains listed next were all sequenced from one sample in a study of blood T cell repertoires in COVID-19. Profiling relied on immunoSEQ multiplex PCR, and the TCRdb table lists in-frame clones only, not all of them. The table has 95,000 to 120,000 clones, roughly 80% seen once. The sequenced sample consisted of peripheral blood. The receptors here all came from a middle-aged man with acute or convalescent COVID-19.

The chain uses TRBV30 and TRBJ1-4, with D possibly being TRBD1 (6 bases). The germline V and J ends were trimmed by 0 bases and 2 bases, with 16 bases remaining between them. The CDR3 is 17 residues long. CDR1 GTSNPN and CDR2 SVGIG come from the germline V gene (reference sequence). Here the CDR3 reads CAWSVTGKERTNEKLFF. The DNA of the CDR3 is TGTGCCTGGAGTGTAACAGGGAAGGAGCGGACTAATGAAAAACTGTTTTTT.

The chain recombines TRBV21-1 with TRBJ2-7; the DNA was not compared with TRBD1, the D call given in the table. TRBV21-1 is marked as a pseudogene. CDR3 length: 13 residues. The CDR3 bases are TGTGCCAGCAGCAAAGCTTGGGGGCACGAGCAGTACTTC. It yields the protein CASSKAWGHEQYF.

This chain joins TRBV5-1 and TRBJ2-5; D remains ambiguous. With 4 bases removed from V and 4 bases from J, the gap between germline ends came to 11 bases. The CDR3 has 13 amino acids. Germline CDR1 and CDR2: SGHRS and YFSETQ. CDR3 protein: CASSPTPRETQYF. CDR3 DNA sequence: TGCGCCAGCAGCCCGACACCAAGAGAGACCCAGTACTTC.

The V and J genes are TRBV30 and TRBJ1-2; TRBD1 matches at 10 bases. Per the germline V gene, CDR1 is GTSNPN and CDR2 is SVGIG (reference sequence). This CDR3 is 14 amino acids long. V lost 2 bases and J lost 3; bases outside the gene matches: 3. DNA for the CDR3: TGTGCCTGGAGTCCGGGACAGGGGTACTATGGCTACACCTTC. It translates to CAWSPGQGYYGYTF.

The chain combines TRBV6-6 with TRBJ1-2; 9 bases match TRBD1. The CDR3 consists of 13 residues. Trimming at V came to 6 bases and at J to 7 bases, leaving 6 bases not matched to a gene. The germline V gene has CDR1 MNHNY and CDR2 SVGAGI (reference sequence). The CDR3 spells CASSVQGAVGYTF. The CDR3, as DNA: TGTGCCAGCAGCGTACAGGGGGCTGTTGGCTACACCTTC.

The V and J genes are TRBV25-1 and TRBJ2-5; D possibly corresponds to TRBD2 (6 bases). The V gene's germline CDR1 is MGHDK and CDR2 SYGVNS. The CDR3 sequence is 14 residues long. Trimming left V 1 base short and J 2 bases short, with 8 bases between. CDR3 nucleotides: TGTGCCAGCAGTGAATGGGGGAGGCAAGAGACCCAGTACTTC. It translates to CASSEWGRQETQYF.

This clone was counted between two and nine times. Within the sample, other DNA sequences also encode this same CDR3. The chain combines TRBV6-5 with TRBJ1-1; D is ambiguous. The germline V gene has CDR1 MNHEY and CDR2 SVGAGI. V shed 6 bases and J shed 2 bases, with 10 bases lying between them. CDR3 size: 13 residues. The CDR3 DNA is TGTGCCAGCAGCTCCGGGATAAACACTGAAGCTTTCTTT. The encoded protein is CASSSGINTEAFF.

The chain couples TRBV7-9 to TRBJ2-7; 10 positions agree with TRBD2. Looked up from germline, CDR1 is SEHNR and CDR2 is FQNEAQ (reference sequence). This CDR3 has 17 amino acids. The J segment lost 4 bases and the V segment lost 2 bases, leaving 11 bases of the junction unmatched. The CDR3 coding sequence is TGTGCCAGCAGCTTACCGGCCCTGCTAGCGGGGGTTTACGAGCAGTACTTC. Its translation is CASSLPALLAGVYEQYF.

This clone was counted a single time. The genes are TRBV5-5 and TRBJ1-1, with 7 bases matching TRBD1. The germline V gene encodes CDR1 SGHKS and CDR2 YYEKEE (reference sequence). J was trimmed by 4 bases and V by 4 bases; bases with no gene match: 10. This CDR3 has 15 residues. The CDR3 nucleotides are TGTGCCAGCAGCCCTCGACAGGGATCCAGCACTGAAGCTTTCTTT. It codes for CASSPRQGSSTEAFF. The full variable domain, in which reference TRBV5-5 and TRBJ1-1 provide the parts outside the CDR3, is DAGVTQSPTHLIKTRGQQVTLRCSPISGHKSVSWYQQVLGQGPQFIFQYYEKEERGRGNFPDRFSARQFPNYSSELNVNALLLGDSALYLCASSPRQGSSTEAFFGQGTRLTVV.

This clone was counted a few times. The chain links TRBV5-1 to TRBJ2-5, with 7 positions matching TRBD1. The germline gives CDR1 SGHRS, CDR2 YFSETQ. The CDR3 is made up of 15 amino acids. Germline trimming cut 4 bases from V and 4 bases from J; bases unmatched to any gene: 10. In DNA form, the CDR3 reads TGCGCCAGCAGCCCTGGAGCACAGGGGACAGAGACCCAGTACTTC. As protein: CASSPGAQGTETQYF.

The chain combines TRBV5-8 with TRBJ1-6; D might be TRBD1 (6 bases). Trimming removed 0 bases at V and 9 bases at J, with 13 bases between. CDR3 length equals 15 residues. The germline CDR1 and CDR2 sequences are SGHTS and YDEGEE. The CDR3 loop is CASSLVQGTLSPLHF. The DNA for the CDR3 is TGTGCCAGCAGCTTGGTCCAGGGGACACTTTCACCCCTCCACTTT.

About this clone: Different DNA sequences within this sample yield the same CDR3. The DNA for the CDR3 is TGCAGCGTTGACGGGACAGGGTCTGATGGCTACACCTTC. Its translation: CSVDGTGSDGYTF. This chain uses TRBV29-1 with TRBJ1-2; 9 bases align to TRBD1. The germline V gene has CDR1 SQVTM and CDR2 ANQGSEA. Trimming at V came to 3 bases and at J to 6 bases, leaving 5 bases not matched to a gene. This CDR3 is 13 amino acids long.

The rearrangement uses TRBV9 and TRBJ2-1; TRBD2 agrees at 8 bases. There are 14 residues in the CDR3. V was pared by 0 bases and J by 10 bases, with 6 bases of the junction left unmatched. Germline loops: CDR1 SGDLS, CDR2 YYNGEE. In DNA form, the CDR3 reads TGTGCCAGCAGCGTAGCGGGGGGGTTAGAGGAGCAGTTCTTC. As protein: CASSVAGGLEEQFF.

The chain employs TRBV19 and TRBJ1-5; 9 bases agree with TRBD1. J was trimmed by 4 bases and V by 3 bases; bases with no gene match: 10. Germline loops: CDR1 LNHDA, CDR2 SQIVND (reference sequence). This CDR3 is 17 amino acids long. CDR3 DNA sequence: TGTGCCAGTAGTATGTTCAGATTGGGACAGGGAAATCAGCCCCAGCATTTT. Translated, it gives CASSMFRLGQGNQPQHF.